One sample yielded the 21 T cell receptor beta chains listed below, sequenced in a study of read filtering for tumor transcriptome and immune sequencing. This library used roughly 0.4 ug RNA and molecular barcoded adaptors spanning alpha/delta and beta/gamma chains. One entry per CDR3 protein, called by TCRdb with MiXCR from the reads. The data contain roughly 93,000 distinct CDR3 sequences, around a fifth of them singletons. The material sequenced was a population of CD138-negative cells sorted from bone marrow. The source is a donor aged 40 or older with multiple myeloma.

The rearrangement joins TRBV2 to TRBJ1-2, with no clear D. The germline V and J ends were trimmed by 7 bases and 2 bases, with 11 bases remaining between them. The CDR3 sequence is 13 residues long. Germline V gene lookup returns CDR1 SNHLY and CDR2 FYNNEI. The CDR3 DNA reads TGTGCCAGCAATGACCCGGGAAACTATGGCTACACCTTC. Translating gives CASNDPGNYGYTF.

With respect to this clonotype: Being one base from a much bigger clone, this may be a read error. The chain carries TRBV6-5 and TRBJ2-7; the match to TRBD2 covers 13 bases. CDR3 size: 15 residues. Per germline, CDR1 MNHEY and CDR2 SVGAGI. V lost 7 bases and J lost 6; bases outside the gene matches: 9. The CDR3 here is CASKKTGTSGAEQYF. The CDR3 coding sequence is TGTGCCAGCAAGAAGACCGGGACTAGCGGGGCCGAGCAGTACTTC.

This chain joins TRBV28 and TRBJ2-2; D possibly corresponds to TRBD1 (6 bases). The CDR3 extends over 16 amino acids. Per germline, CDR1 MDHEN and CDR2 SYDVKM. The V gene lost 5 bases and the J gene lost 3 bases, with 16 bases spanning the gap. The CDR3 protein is CASSLTGTGYTGELFF. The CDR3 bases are TGTGCCAGCAGTCTAACAGGGACGGGTTACACCGGGGAGCTGTTTTTT.

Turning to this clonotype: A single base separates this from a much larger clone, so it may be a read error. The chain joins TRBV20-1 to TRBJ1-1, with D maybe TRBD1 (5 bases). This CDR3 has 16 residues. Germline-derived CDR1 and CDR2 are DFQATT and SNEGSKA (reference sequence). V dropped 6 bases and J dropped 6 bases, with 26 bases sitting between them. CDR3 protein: CSAKLGPRAFFSEAFF. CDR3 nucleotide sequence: TGCAGTGCAAAACTGGGACCACGGGCCTTTTTCTCTGAAGCTTTCTTT.

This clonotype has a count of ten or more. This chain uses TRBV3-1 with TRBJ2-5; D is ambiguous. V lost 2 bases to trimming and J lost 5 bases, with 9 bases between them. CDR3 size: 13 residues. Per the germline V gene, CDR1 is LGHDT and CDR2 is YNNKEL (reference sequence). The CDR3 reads CASSQMVEETQYF. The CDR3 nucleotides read TGTGCCAGCAGCCAAATGGTCGAGGAGACCCAGTACTTC.

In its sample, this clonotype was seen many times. This CDR3 reads CASSLEGVAFF. The CDR3 nucleotides read TGCGCCAGCAGCTTAGAAGGGGTAGCTTTCTTT. V gene TRBV5-1 combines with J gene TRBJ1-1; D might be TRBD1 (5 bases). The CDR3 runs to 11 residues. Trimming shortened V by 2 bases and J by 10 bases, and 9 bases separated the two germline ends. CDR1 is SGHRS, CDR2 YFSETQ, per germline. The full variable domain, in which reference TRBV5-1 and TRBJ1-1 provide the parts outside the CDR3, is KAGVTQTPRYLIKTRGQQVTLSCSPISGHRSVSWYQQTPGQGLQFLFEYFSETQRNKGNFPGRFSGRQFSNSRSEMNVSTLELGDSALYLCASSLEGVAFFGQGTRLTVV.

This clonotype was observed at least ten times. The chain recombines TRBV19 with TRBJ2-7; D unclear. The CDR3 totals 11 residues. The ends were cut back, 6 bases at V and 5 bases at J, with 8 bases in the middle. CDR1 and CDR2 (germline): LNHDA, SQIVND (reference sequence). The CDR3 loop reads CASSDRNEQYF. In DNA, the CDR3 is TGTGCCAGTAGCGACCGTAACGAGCAGTACTTC.

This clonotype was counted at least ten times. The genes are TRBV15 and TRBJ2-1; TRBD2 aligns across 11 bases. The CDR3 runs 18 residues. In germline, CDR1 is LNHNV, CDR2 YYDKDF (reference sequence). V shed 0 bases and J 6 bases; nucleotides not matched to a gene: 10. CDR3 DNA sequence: TGTGCCACCAGCAGAGATCTATTAGCGGGGGGGCCGGGCAATGAGCAGTTCTTC. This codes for CATSRDLLAGGPGNEQFF.

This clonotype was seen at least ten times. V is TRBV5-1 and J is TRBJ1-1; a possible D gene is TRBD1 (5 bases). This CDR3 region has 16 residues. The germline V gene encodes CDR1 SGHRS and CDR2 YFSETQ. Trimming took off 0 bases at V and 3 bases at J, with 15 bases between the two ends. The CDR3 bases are TGCGCCAGCAGCTTGGGGTGGGGGGTTAAGGACACTGAAGCTTTCTTT. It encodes CASSLGWGVKDTEAFF.

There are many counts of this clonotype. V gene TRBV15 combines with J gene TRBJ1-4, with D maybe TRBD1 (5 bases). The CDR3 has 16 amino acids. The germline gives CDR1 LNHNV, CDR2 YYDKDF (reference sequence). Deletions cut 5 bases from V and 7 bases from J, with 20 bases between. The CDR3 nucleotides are TGTGCCACCAGCCCCCGTAGGGGTTCCTTGGGTGAAAAACTGTTTTTT. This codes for CATSPRRGSLGEKLFF.

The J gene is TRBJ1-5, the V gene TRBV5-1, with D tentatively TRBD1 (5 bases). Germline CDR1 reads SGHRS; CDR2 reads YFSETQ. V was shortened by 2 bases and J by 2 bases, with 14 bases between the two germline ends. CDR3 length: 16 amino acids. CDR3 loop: CASSLTREERNQPQHF. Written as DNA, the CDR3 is TGCGCCAGCAGCTTAACCAGGGAAGAACGCAATCAGCCCCAGCATTTT.

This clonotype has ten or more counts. The CDR3 loop is CSVEDQGGTSGGWDEQFF. In DNA, the CDR3 is TGCAGCGTTGAAGATCAGGGTGGGACTAGCGGGGGATGGGATGAGCAGTTCTTC. V is TRBV29-1 and J is TRBJ2-1, with 14 nucleotides matching TRBD2. Germline values: CDR1 SQVTM, CDR2 ANQGSEA. V lost 0 bases and J lost 8; bases outside the gene matches: 12. This CDR3 region has 18 residues.

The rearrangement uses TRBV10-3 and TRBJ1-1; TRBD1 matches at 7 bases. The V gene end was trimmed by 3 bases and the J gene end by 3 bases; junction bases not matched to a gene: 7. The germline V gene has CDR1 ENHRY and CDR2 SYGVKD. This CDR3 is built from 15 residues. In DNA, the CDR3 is TGTGCCATCAGTGATCCGGGACAGATCCACACTGAAGCTTTCTTT. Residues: CAISDPGQIHTEAFF.

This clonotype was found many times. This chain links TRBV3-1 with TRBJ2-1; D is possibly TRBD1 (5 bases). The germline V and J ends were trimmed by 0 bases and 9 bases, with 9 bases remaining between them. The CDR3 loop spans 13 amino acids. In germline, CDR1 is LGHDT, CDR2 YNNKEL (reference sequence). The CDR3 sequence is CASSQDRTIEQFF. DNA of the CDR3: TGTGCCAGCAGCCAAGATCGGACAATTGAGCAGTTCTTC.

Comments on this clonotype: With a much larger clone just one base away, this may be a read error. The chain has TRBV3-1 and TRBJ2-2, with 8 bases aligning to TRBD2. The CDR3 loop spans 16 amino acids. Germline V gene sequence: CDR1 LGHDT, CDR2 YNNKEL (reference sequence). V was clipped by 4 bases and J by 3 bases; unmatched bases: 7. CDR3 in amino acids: CASSRDRTSYTGELFF. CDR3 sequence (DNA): TGTGCCAGCAGCCGAGATCGGACTAGCTACACCGGGGAGCTGTTTTTT.

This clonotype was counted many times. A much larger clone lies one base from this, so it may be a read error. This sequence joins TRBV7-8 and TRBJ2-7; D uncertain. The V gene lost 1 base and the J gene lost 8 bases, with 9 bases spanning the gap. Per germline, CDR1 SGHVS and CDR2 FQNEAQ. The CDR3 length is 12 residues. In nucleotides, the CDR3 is TGTGCCAGCAGCTTAGACCTGGGGAAGCAGTACTTC. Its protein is CASSLDLGKQYF.

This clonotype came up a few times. In nucleotides, the CDR3 is TGTGCCTGGAGTCGGCCTGAGGTGACCCAGTACTTC. Protein: CAWSRPEVTQYF. The chain recombines TRBV30 with TRBJ2-5; D call uncertain. This CDR3 has 12 amino acids. Germline assignment: CDR1 GTSNPN and CDR2 SVGIG (reference sequence). V lost 2 bases and J 7 bases, leaving 11 bases between the germline ends.

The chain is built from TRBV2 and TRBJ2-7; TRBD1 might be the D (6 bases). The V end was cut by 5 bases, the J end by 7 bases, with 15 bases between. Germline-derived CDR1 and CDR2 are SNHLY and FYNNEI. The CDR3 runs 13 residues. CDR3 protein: CASSKDRNREQYF. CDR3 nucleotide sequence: TGTGCCAGCAGTAAAGACAGGAATCGGGAGCAGTACTTC.

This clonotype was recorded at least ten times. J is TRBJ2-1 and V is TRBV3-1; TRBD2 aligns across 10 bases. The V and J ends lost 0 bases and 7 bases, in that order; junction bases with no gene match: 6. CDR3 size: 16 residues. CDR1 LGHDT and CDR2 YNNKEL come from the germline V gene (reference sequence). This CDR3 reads CASSQDPLAGKNEQFF. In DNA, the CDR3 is TGTGCCAGCAGCCAAGATCCACTAGCGGGGAAGAATGAGCAGTTCTTC.

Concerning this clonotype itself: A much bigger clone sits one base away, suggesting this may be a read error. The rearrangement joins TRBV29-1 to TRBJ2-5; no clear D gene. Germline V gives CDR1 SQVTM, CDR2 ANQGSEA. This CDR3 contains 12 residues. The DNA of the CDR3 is TGCAGCGCTGAACAGCGTCAAGAGACCCAGTACTTC. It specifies CSAEQRQETQYF.

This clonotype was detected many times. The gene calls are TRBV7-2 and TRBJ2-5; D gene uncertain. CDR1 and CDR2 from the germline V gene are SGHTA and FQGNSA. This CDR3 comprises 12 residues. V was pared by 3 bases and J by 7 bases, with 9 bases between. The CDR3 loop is CASSFISGTQYF. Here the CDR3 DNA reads TGTGCCAGCAGCTTTATTAGTGGGACCCAGTACTTC.